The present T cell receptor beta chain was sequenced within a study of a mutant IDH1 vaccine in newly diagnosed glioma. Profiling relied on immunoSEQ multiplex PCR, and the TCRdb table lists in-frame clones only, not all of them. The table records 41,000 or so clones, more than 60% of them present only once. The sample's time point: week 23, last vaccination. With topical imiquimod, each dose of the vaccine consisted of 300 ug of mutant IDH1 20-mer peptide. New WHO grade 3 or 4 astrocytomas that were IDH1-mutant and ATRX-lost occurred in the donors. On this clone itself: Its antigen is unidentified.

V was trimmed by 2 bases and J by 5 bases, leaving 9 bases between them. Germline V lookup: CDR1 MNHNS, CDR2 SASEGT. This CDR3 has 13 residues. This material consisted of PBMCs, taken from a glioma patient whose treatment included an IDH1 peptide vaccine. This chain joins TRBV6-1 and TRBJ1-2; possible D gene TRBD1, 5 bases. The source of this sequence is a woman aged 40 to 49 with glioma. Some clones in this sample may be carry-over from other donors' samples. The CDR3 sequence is CASSETGPYGYTF. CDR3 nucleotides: TGTGCCAGCAGTGAAACGGGACCGTATGGCTACACCTTC.